The 22 T cell receptor beta chains given below trace back to one sample, sequenced in a study of OX40 agonist ivuxolimab in advanced cancers. The data were produced by immunoSEQ multiplex PCR, yet TCRdb's version contains in-frame clones alone and is incomplete. The repertoire holds 55,000 to 80,000 clones, with 81% as singletons. The specimen was CD4+ or CD8+ T cells sorted from blood, collected in a trial of the OX40 agonist ivuxolimab. The source of these receptors is an adult with an advanced solid tumor such as melanoma, head and neck, liver or kidney cancer.

This clone was detected once. The chain recombines TRBV18 with TRBJ2-1; TRBD1 agrees at 10 bases. The V gene's germline CDR1 is KGHSH and CDR2 LQKENI. This CDR3 has 16 residues. V dropped 5 bases and J dropped 0; count of bases not matched to a gene: 4. In DNA form, the CDR3 reads TGTGCCAGCTCATCTCGACAGGGGGCCTCCTACAATGAGCAGTTCTTC. Translating gives CASSSRQGASYNEQFF.

This clone was picked up one time. The chain links TRBV27 to TRBJ2-2; 9 bases align to TRBD2. This CDR3 has 16 amino acids. V was pared by 6 bases and J by 1 base, with 6 bases of the junction left unmatched. Germline V gene data show CDR1 as MNHEY and CDR2 as SMNVEV (reference sequence). CDR3 sequence: CASRELTSGNTGELFF. DNA for the CDR3: TGTGCCAGCAGAGAGTTGACTAGCGGGAACACCGGGGAGCTGTTTTTT.

The chain couples TRBV7-2 to TRBJ1-2; 7 bases map to TRBD1. The CDR3 totals 14 residues. Germline CDR1 SGHTA, CDR2 FQGNSA. V trimming: 4 bases; J trimming: 4 bases; junction bases outside the gene matches: 6. The CDR3 is CASSSPRQGYGYTF. In nucleotides, the CDR3 is TGTGCCAGCAGCTCCCCTAGACAGGGCTATGGCTACACCTTC.

The chain couples TRBV6-6 to TRBJ1-6, with D uncertain. Germline CDR1 is MNHNY and CDR2 is SVGAGI (reference sequence). V was pared by 6 bases and J by 5 bases, with 8 bases between. The CDR3 has 13 residues. CDR3 sequence (DNA): TGTGCCAGCAGCCCCGCCAATAATTCACCCCTCCACTTT. Protein: CASSPANNSPLHF.

The rearrangement uses TRBV10-1 and TRBJ2-7; 8 bases map to TRBD1. The CDR3 length is 15 residues. V shed 4 bases and J 6 bases; nucleotides not matched to a gene: 11. The germline V gene has CDR1 WNHNN and CDR2 SYGVQD (reference sequence). The CDR3, as DNA: TGCGCCAGCAGTGTCTCGACAGGGGCAGGGGTCGAGCAGTACTTC. Protein product: CASSVSTGAGVEQYF.

The chain has TRBV5-1 and TRBJ1-6, with 8 bases lining up with TRBD1. V lost 0 bases and J lost 9; bases outside the gene matches: 8. The CDR3 extends over 16 amino acids. The V gene's germline CDR1 is SGHRS and CDR2 YFSETQ. The CDR3 DNA follows: TGCGCCAGCAGCTTGGAGGGGCAGGGGGCTATTTCACCCCTCCACTTT. Protein product: CASSLEGQGAISPLHF.

This clone was picked up a small number of times. The rearrangement uses TRBV5-8 and TRBJ1-6; 7 nucleotides line up with TRBD1. Trimming removed 9 bases from V and 8 bases from J; junction bases left unmatched: 8. CDR3 length: 13 residues. Germline V gene lookup returns CDR1 SGHTS and CDR2 YDEGEE. The DNA of the CDR3 is TGTGCCACCAACAGGGGCCCCCATTCACCCCTCCACTTT. Translating gives CATNRGPHSPLHF.

The V call is TRBV30, the J call TRBJ2-7; D is possibly TRBD1 or TRBD2 (5 bases each). There are 14 residues in the CDR3. Germline V gene sequence: CDR1 GTSNPN, CDR2 SVGIG (reference sequence). The V and J ends lost 4 bases and 7 bases respectively, with 20 bases between them. CDR3 loop: CAWNKVRAGREQYF. Written as DNA, the CDR3 is TGTGCCTGGAATAAAGTCAGGGCAGGGAGAGAGCAGTACTTC.

This clone has just one count. The chain combines TRBV12-5 with TRBJ2-2; no reliable D call. This CDR3 region has 13 residues. The V and J ends lost 9 bases and 6 bases respectively, with 14 bases between them. Germline CDR1 and CDR2: LGHNT and FRNRAP. CDR3 amino acids: CASSSTVSGELFF. CDR3 coding DNA: TGTGCTAGCAGCTCCACTGTCTCCGGGGAGCTGTTTTTT.

This CDR3 is CASSETRGAGGYTF. In DNA form, the CDR3 reads TGTGCCAGCAGTGAAACCCGGGGGGCTGGTGGCTACACCTTC. The chain has TRBV6-1 and TRBJ1-2; D is possibly TRBD1 (6 bases). Deletions cut 2 bases from V and 7 bases from J, with 14 bases between. In germline, CDR1 is MNHNS, CDR2 SASEGT. This CDR3 spans 14 amino acids.

This chain joins TRBV6-1 and TRBJ2-4; tentative D call: TRBD1 (5 bases). V shed 4 bases and J shed 3 bases, with 22 bases lying between them. Germline assignment: CDR1 MNHNS and CDR2 SASEGT. This CDR3 contains 18 residues. The CDR3 loop is CASSVGRVLNRNKNIQYF. DNA for the CDR3: TGTGCCAGCAGTGTTGGCAGGGTGTTGAATCGCAACAAAAACATTCAGTACTTC.

The CDR3 DNA reads TGTGCCAGCAGTCAGGCGGGGTATGAGCAGTTCTTC. Translating gives CASSQAGYEQFF. The genes are TRBV6-6 and TRBJ2-1, with D possibly matching TRBD2 (6 bases). The V gene lost 5 bases and the J gene lost 8 bases, with 10 bases spanning the gap. The CDR3 is 12 amino acids. Germline-derived CDR1 and CDR2 are MNHNY and SVGAGI (reference sequence).

This chain links TRBV30 with TRBJ1-2; tentatively, D is TRBD1 (5 bases). Germline CDR1 GTSNPN, CDR2 SVGIG (reference sequence). The V gene lost 0 bases and the J gene lost 8 bases, with 10 bases spanning the gap. The CDR3 is 12 residues long. The CDR3 loop reads CAWSVRGTGYTF. DNA for the CDR3: TGTGCCTGGAGTGTACGAGGGACCGGCTACACCTTC.

This chain joins TRBV18 and TRBJ2-5; 8 nucleotides match TRBD1. The CDR3 spans 15 residues. Germline CDR1 and CDR2: KGHSH and LQKENI. With V trimmed by 6 bases and J by 4 bases, 10 bases remained unmatched. CDR3 bases: TGTGCCAGCTCGCAGGCGAACAGGGGGTCAGAGACCCAGTACTTC. It specifies CASSQANRGSETQYF.

As DNA, the CDR3 is TGTGCCAGCAGCCAAGCTTCCGCAAACACTGAAGCTTTCTTT. As protein: CASSQASANTEAFF. This sequence joins TRBV7-9 and TRBJ1-1; D is unclear. Trimming took off 5 bases at V and 2 bases at J, with 12 bases between the two ends. Germline V gene data show CDR1 as SEHNR and CDR2 as FQNEAQ (reference sequence). This CDR3 region has 14 residues.

The CDR3 protein is CASRTTGAEQYF. CDR3 DNA sequence: TGTGCCAGCAGGACTACAGGGGCCGAGCAGTACTTC. The gene calls are TRBV6-5 and TRBJ2-7; 7 nucleotides line up with TRBD1. The J segment lost 6 bases and the V segment lost 6 bases, leaving 5 bases of the junction unmatched. CDR1 MNHEY and CDR2 SVGAGI come from the germline V gene. The CDR3 length is 12 residues.

J is TRBJ2-7 and V is TRBV20-1; D unresolved. CDR3 length: 11 amino acids. With 4 bases removed from V and 4 bases from J, the gap between germline ends came to 8 bases. Germline V gene data show CDR1 as DFQATT and CDR2 as SNEGSKA (reference sequence). CDR3 residues: CSAKHGYEQYF. The CDR3, as DNA: TGCAGTGCTAAACATGGTTACGAGCAGTACTTC.

V usage is TRBV30 and J usage is TRBJ2-3; TRBD2 is a possible D gene (5 bases). Between the trimmed V and J ends, which lost 2 bases and 5 bases, there was a span of 8 bases. Germline lookup yields CDR1 GTSNPN and CDR2 SVGIG (reference sequence). The CDR3 totals 12 residues. This CDR3 reads CAWSPRGDTQYF. CDR3 nucleotides: TGTGCCTGGAGTCCCCGGGGAGATACGCAGTATTTT.

The rearrangement joins TRBV6-1 to TRBJ2-7; 12 nucleotides line up with TRBD1. The CDR3 spans 19 residues. The germline V gene has CDR1 MNHNS and CDR2 SASEGT. J lost 3 bases, V lost 3 bases, and 15 bases had no gene match. The CDR3 region is CASSDRDRGPSDRYYEQYF. The CDR3 region has the DNA TGTGCCAGCAGTGACCGGGACAGGGGGCCGAGTGACCGTTACTACGAGCAGTACTTC.

This chain joins TRBV5-1 and TRBJ1-5, with D hard to call. The CDR3 loop spans 17 amino acids. V was pared by 0 bases and J by 1 base, with 14 bases between. Germline CDR1 SGHRS, CDR2 YFSETQ. CDR3 residues: CASSLAGGWWSNQPQHF. CDR3 sequence (DNA): TGCGCCAGCAGCTTGGCCGGAGGGTGGTGGAGCAATCAGCCCCAGCATTTT.

The CDR3 is CAGLDTVYGYTF. CDR3 in DNA: TGTGCCGGCCTGGACACCGTCTATGGCTACACCTTC. The V call is TRBV19, the J call TRBJ1-2; D possibly corresponds to TRBD1 (5 bases). CDR1 LNHDA and CDR2 SQIVND come from the germline V gene (reference sequence). This CDR3 spans 12 amino acids. Trimming shortened V by 11 bases and J by 4 bases, and 14 bases separated the two germline ends.

The rearrangement links TRBV30 to TRBJ2-7, with D hard to call. This CDR3 is built from 13 residues. Germline CDR1 is GTSNPN and CDR2 is SVGIG (reference sequence). Trimming removed 2 bases from V and 2 bases from J, with 10 bases in between. CDR3 protein: CAWSSGRTYEQYF. In DNA form, the CDR3 reads TGTGCCTGGAGTAGTGGCAGAACCTACGAGCAGTACTTC.